This passage covers 7 T cell receptor beta chains from one sample sequenced in a study of T-cell memory formation after mild COVID-19. MiXCR, run by TCRdb on the 5' RACE reads, gives a single entry per CDR3 protein. The sample lists roughly 240,000 distinct CDR3 sequences; about a sixth were seen once. The sample taken for sequencing was PBMCs or a T cell subset sorted from them (not recorded which). All receptors come from a man aged 18 to 29 who had mild COVID-19 (a few samples of this study predate the infection). Cell type and time point are not known.

The chain couples TRBV6-1 to TRBJ1-4; no clear D. Germline CDR1 reads MNHNS; CDR2 reads SASEGT. Trimming pared 1 base from V and 4 bases from J, leaving 7 bases between. The CDR3 is made up of 14 amino acids. The CDR3 region has the DNA TGTGCCAGCAGTGAAGTGCAGAGTAATGAAAAACTGTTTTTT. It codes for CASSEVQSNEKLFF.

This clonotype has just a few counts. This chain joins TRBV5-1 and TRBJ2-5, with D possibly TRBD2 on 5 matching bases. CDR1 and CDR2 (germline): SGHRS, YFSETQ. Trimming left V 0 bases short and J 1 base short, with 13 bases between. CDR3 length equals 16 residues. CDR3 in DNA: TGCGCCAGCAGCTTGGGTGGGAGTCAGCTCCAAGAGACCCAGTACTTC. Translating it yields CASSLGGSQLQETQYF.

The genes are TRBV4-2 and TRBJ2-5; 12 positions match TRBD1. This CDR3 comprises 15 residues. The junction had 5 bases not matched to a gene; V was cut back by 6 bases and J by 3 bases. Germline loops: CDR1 LGHNA, CDR2 YNFKEQ. CDR3 bases: TGTGCCAGCAGGAAGGGACAGGGGGCAGAAGAGACCCAGTACTTC. Its protein product is CASRKGQGAEETQYF.

Comments on this clonotype: At one end, the junction sequence differs from germline, possibly due to a read error. The V gene is TRBV4-2, the J gene TRBJ2-1; the D is unclear. Germline V gene lookup returns CDR1 LGHNA and CDR2 YNFKEQ. The CDR3 sequence is 15 residues long. CDR3 DNA sequence: TGTGCCAGCAGGCAAGCTGTATACTCCTACAATGAGCAGTTCTTC. As protein: CASRQAVYSYNEQFF.

This clonotype was seen many times. The V and J genes are TRBV5-1 and TRBJ2-1, with D uncertain. CDR1 and CDR2 (germline): SGHRS, YFSETQ. This CDR3 has 14 amino acids. With 4 bases removed from V and 0 bases from J, the gap between germline ends came to 8 bases. The CDR3 nucleotides read TGCGCCAGCAGCGCCGCGTACTCCTACAATGAGCAGTTCTTC. It specifies CASSAAYSYNEQFF.

This clonotype was observed a single time. The chain uses TRBV29-1 and TRBJ2-1; D may be TRBD2 (6 bases). Germline V gene sequence: CDR1 SQVTM, CDR2 ANQGSEA. V was trimmed by 2 bases and J by 0 bases, leaving 23 bases between them. The CDR3 runs 19 residues. The DNA for the CDR3 is TGCAGCGTTGAATTTGTCGGGGGTCAGAGGTGGGGCTCCTACAATGAGCAGTTCTTC. This sequence encodes CSVEFVGGQRWGSYNEQFF.

This clonotype has a count of ten or more. The chain is built from TRBV5-1 and TRBJ1-1; D gene unclear. V gave up 0 bases and J gave up 2 bases, with 5 bases separating them. From germline, CDR1 is SGHRS and CDR2 YFSETQ. The CDR3 has 13 amino acids. CDR3 nucleotide sequence: TGCGCCAGCAGCTTGGCGGTTAACACTGAAGCTTTCTTT. Its protein product is CASSLAVNTEAFF. The full variable domain, completed using reference TRBV5-1 and TRBJ1-1, is KAGVTQTPRYLIKTRGQQVTLSCSPISGHRSVSWYQQTPGQGLQFLFEYFSETQRNKGNFPGRFSGRQFSNSRSEMNVSTLELGDSALYLCASSLAVNTEAFFGQGTRLTVV.